Following are 9 T cell receptor beta chains from one sample sequenced in a study of radiation and T cells in renal cell carcinoma. The table came from immunoSEQ multiplex PCR; TCRdb's copy has only in-frame clones and leaves some out. The repertoire consists of under 200,000 clones, with about 88% occurring once and the leading ten covering about 11%. Noted time point: blood 4 weeks post-SBRT, at nephrectomy. Treatment here: 15 Gy SBRT to primary tumor, nephrectomy 4 weeks later. Here the sequenced sample was blood, taken from a patient whose treatment included radiotherapy and nephrectomy. Receptors originate from a woman in her forties or fifties with renal cell carcinoma.

V and J are TRBV2 and TRBJ1-4; D possibly corresponds to TRBD1 (5 bases). The CDR3 sequence is 15 residues long. V lost 6 bases, J lost 7 bases, and 18 bases lay in between. Germline CDR1 reads SNHLY; CDR2 reads FYNNEI. CDR3 loop: CASSRLGTLGEKLFF. CDR3 nucleotides: TGTGCCAGCAGCCGACTTGGGACCCTGGGTGAAAAACTGTTTTTT.

This CDR3 is CASIKETQGSSYNEQFF. The CDR3 region has the DNA TGCGCCAGCATTAAGGAAACTCAGGGGAGCTCCTACAATGAGCAGTTCTTC. This chain links TRBV23-1 with TRBJ2-1; tentatively, D is TRBD1 (6 bases). TRBV23-1 is an open reading frame whose function is uncertain. The CDR3 has 17 residues. Trimming took off 7 bases at V and 0 bases at J, with 19 bases between the two ends.

The CDR3 loop is CASSDPGTEQETQYF. The CDR3 nucleotides are TGCGCCAGCAGCGATCCCGGGACGGAGCAAGAGACCCAGTACTTC. The rearrangement uses TRBV10-1 and TRBJ2-5; D may be TRBD1 or TRBD2 (5 bases each). Germline V gives CDR1 WNHNN, CDR2 SYGVQD (reference sequence). V was pared by 6 bases and J by 2 bases, with 16 bases between. The length of the CDR3 is 15 residues.

This chain joins TRBV10-3 and TRBJ1-5; the match to TRBD1 covers 8 bases. CDR1 ENHRY and CDR2 SYGVKD come from the germline V gene. J lost 6 bases, V lost 2 bases, and 3 bases had no gene match. This CDR3 comprises 14 residues. The CDR3 region has the DNA TGTGCCATCAGTGAGGCAGGGGGCGGTCAGCCCCAGCATTTT. Amino acids: CAISEAGGGQPQHF.

J is TRBJ1-2 and V is TRBV7-2; perhaps TRBD1 as D (6 bases). The CDR3 is made up of 12 amino acids. Germline V gives CDR1 SGHTA, CDR2 FQGNSA. V lost 3 bases and J 8 bases, leaving 10 bases between the germline ends. Here the CDR3 reads CASSLWGPGYTF. Written as DNA, the CDR3 is TGTGCCAGCAGCTTGTGGGGGCCCGGCTACACCTTC. Drawing the rest from reference TRBV7-2 and TRBJ1-2, the complete variable domain is GAGVSQSPSNKVTEKGKDVELRCDPISGHTALYWYRQSLGQGLEFLIYFQGNSAPDKSGLPSDRFSAERTGGSVSTLTIQRTQQEDSAVYLCASSLWGPGYTFGSGTRLTVV.

In this sample, this clone turned up once. The chain uses TRBV27 and TRBJ2-7, with D uncertain. The CDR3 loop spans 15 amino acids. CDR1 is MNHEY and CDR2 is SMNVEV in the germline V gene (reference sequence). Trimming took 2 bases from V and 0 from J, leaving 11 bases between them. CDR3 protein: CASSLGVASSYEQYF. CDR3 nucleotides: TGTGCCAGCAGTTTAGGCGTGGCTAGCTCCTACGAGCAGTACTTC.

A note on this clone: The identical CDR3 is also encoded by other nucleotide sequences in the sample. V and J are TRBV19 and TRBJ1-1; possibly TRBD1 for D (5 bases). The ends were cut back, 3 bases at V and 0 bases at J, with 8 bases in the middle. The CDR3 length is 14 residues. Germline lookup yields CDR1 LNHDA and CDR2 SQIVND (reference sequence). CDR3 nucleotides: TGTGCCAGTAGTATTACAGGAGTGAACACTGAAGCTTTCTTT. It codes for CASSITGVNTEAFF.

This sequence joins TRBV28 and TRBJ1-5; D might be TRBD1 (5 bases). The CDR3 is 15 residues long. Trimming removed 6 bases from V and 5 bases from J, with 17 bases in between. Germline lookup yields CDR1 MDHEN and CDR2 SYDVKM. In DNA form, the CDR3 reads TGTGCCAGCAGATACCCGGGGCAGCGTGATCAGCCCCAGCATTTT. Amino acid sequence: CASRYPGQRDQPQHF.

This sequence joins TRBV19 and TRBJ1-1; D unclear. Trimming stripped 6 bases from V and 3 bases from J, with 20 bases between. Germline values: CDR1 LNHDA, CDR2 SQIVND (reference sequence). CDR3 length: 16 residues. DNA of the CDR3: TGTGCCAGTAGCACCCCTGGCCGAGGATGGGACACTGAAGCTTTCTTT. Translating it yields CASSTPGRGWDTEAFF.